These 24 T cell receptor beta chains share one sample of origin, sequenced in a study of graft-versus-host responses after intestinal transplantation. Assay: immunoSEQ multiplex PCR; the TCRdb copy retains only in-frame clones and omits some. The sample gives just over 20,000 clones, roughly nine tenths of which show up once; less than 6.5% is in the top ten. Sequencing used PBMCs, obtained more than 64 days after intestinal transplantation. The source is a human patient who received an intestinal transplant, so some T cells may come from the graft donor.

The V call is TRBV4-1, the J call TRBJ1-2; D is perhaps TRBD1 (6 bases). CDR3 length: 13 residues. Germline V gene lookup returns CDR1 MGHRA and CDR2 YSYEKL. The ends were cut back, 10 bases at V and 0 bases at J, with 12 bases in the middle. The CDR3 reads CAIRDTTNYGYTF. The CDR3 DNA is TGCGCCATCCGGGACACCACTAACTATGGCTACACCTTC.

The chain uses TRBV2 and TRBJ1-1; D is undetermined. Germline V gene data show CDR1 as SNHLY and CDR2 as FYNNEI. The CDR3 runs to 16 residues. Trimming removed 5 bases at V and 0 bases at J, with 16 bases between. In DNA form, the CDR3 reads TGTGCCAGCAGTCTCTGGACTGACATGGTGAACACTGAAGCTTTCTTT. It specifies CASSLWTDMVNTEAFF. Complete variable domain (other parts from reference TRBV2 and TRBJ1-1): EPEVTQTPSHQVTQMGQEVILRCVPISNHLYFYWYRQILGQKVEFLVSFYNNEISEKSEIFDDQFSVERPDGSNFTLKIRSTKLEDSAMYFCASSLWTDMVNTEAFFGQGTRLTVV.

This chain uses TRBV2 with TRBJ2-7, with 9 positions matching TRBD1. From germline, CDR1 is SNHLY and CDR2 FYNNEI. This CDR3 is built from 16 residues. After removal of 4 bases from V and 5 bases from J, the junction contained 12 bases not matched to a gene. In DNA form, the CDR3 reads TGTGCCAGCAGTGGGCGGTTCGGACAGGGGAGGCACGAGCAGTACTTC. It yields the protein CASSGRFGQGRHEQYF.

The rearrangement links TRBV29-1 to TRBJ1-2; D not resolved. Germline loops: CDR1 SQVTM, CDR2 ANQGSEA. V shed 1 base and J shed 7 bases, with 7 bases lying between them. There are 11 residues in the CDR3. The CDR3 loop is CSVEGRRGYTF. CDR3 bases: TGCAGCGTTGAAGGGCGGCGTGGCTACACCTTC.

V usage is TRBV6-1 and J usage is TRBJ1-4; tentatively, D is TRBD1 (6 bases). This CDR3 has 15 residues. V was trimmed by 6 bases and J by 8 bases, leaving 19 bases between them. Germline V CDR1 and CDR2: MNHNS, SASEGT. The CDR3 DNA reads TGTGCCAGCAGGAACCCGCAGGGGAATTGGGAAAAACTGTTTTTT. Its translation is CASRNPQGNWEKLFF.

The J gene is TRBJ1-6, the V gene TRBV27, with TRBD1 as a possible D gene (5 bases). The CDR3 contains 15 residues. The germline gives CDR1 MNHEY, CDR2 SMNVEV (reference sequence). The V end was cut by 2 bases, the J end by 5 bases, with 10 bases between. The CDR3 sequence is CASSLRGLHNSPLHF. The CDR3 nucleotides are TGTGCCAGCAGTTTACGGGGCCTCCATAATTCACCCCTCCACTTT.

The chain joins TRBV19 to TRBJ1-2; D is possibly TRBD1 (5 bases). The CDR3 extends over 16 amino acids. V was cut by 6 bases and J by 4 bases, with 21 bases left in between. Per the germline V gene, CDR1 is LNHDA and CDR2 is SQIVND (reference sequence). CDR3 coding DNA: TGTGCCAGTAGCCCCTTGGGGCCAGGGTACGTCTATGGCTACACCTTC. Amino acids: CASSPLGPGYVYGYTF.

The chain employs TRBV7-2 and TRBJ1-6; the match to TRBD1 covers 8 bases. The germline V gene encodes CDR1 SGHTA and CDR2 FQGNSA. The length of the CDR3 is 15 residues. With 5 bases clipped from V and 8 bases from J, the junction kept 8 bases outside the gene matches. The DNA for the CDR3 is TGTGCCAGCAGCGCCACGGGACAGGTGGATTCACCCCTCCACTTT. It yields the protein CASSATGQVDSPLHF.

The chain carries TRBV18 and TRBJ2-2; D may be TRBD1 (5 bases). The CDR3 covers 14 residues. Trimming pared 4 bases from V and 7 bases from J, leaving 13 bases between. Germline V gene data show CDR1 as KGHSH and CDR2 as LQKENI. The CDR3 nucleotides are TGTGCCAGCTCACGCGACAGTAATGGCGGGGAGCTGTTTTTT. It encodes CASSRDSNGGELFF.

This clone came up once. The V call is TRBV11-2, the J call TRBJ1-1; D possibly corresponds to TRBD1 (5 bases). Trimming cost V 5 bases and J 2 bases, with 9 bases left between them. Germline lookup yields CDR1 SGHAT and CDR2 FQNNGV. The CDR3 runs to 13 residues. CDR3 nucleotides: TGTGCCAGCAGCACGGACATTAACACTGAAGCTTTCTTT. This codes for CASSTDINTEAFF.

The rearrangement uses TRBV7-8 and TRBJ1-3; D possibly corresponds to TRBD1 (5 bases). With 0 bases removed from V and 8 bases from J, the gap between germline ends came to 14 bases. CDR3 length equals 15 residues. Germline values: CDR1 SGHVS, CDR2 FQNEAQ. This chain's CDR3 is CASSLALGGADTIYF. The CDR3 bases are TGTGCCAGCAGCTTAGCGTTGGGTGGGGCGGACACCATATATTTT.

V is TRBV15 and J is TRBJ2-7, with 8 bases aligning to TRBD2. Trimming at V came to 3 bases and at J to 3 bases, leaving 13 bases not matched to a gene. The CDR3 spans 17 residues. CDR1 is LNHNV, CDR2 YYDKDF, per germline (reference sequence). CDR3 loop: CATSSVHLGTRSYEQYF. The CDR3 bases are TGTGCCACCAGCAGTGTTCACCTGGGGACTAGAAGCTACGAGCAGTACTTC. The full variable domain, rest sourced from reference TRBV15 and TRBJ2-7, is DAMVIQNPRYQVTQFGKPVTLSCSQTLNHNVMYWYQQKSSQAPKLLFHYYDKDFNNEADTPDNFQSRRPNTSFCFLDIRSPGLGDTAMYLCATSSVHLGTRSYEQYFGPGTRLTVT.

The rearrangement uses TRBV29-1 and TRBJ2-3, with no clear D. V gave up 7 bases and J gave up 3 bases, with 14 bases separating them. Germline assignment: CDR1 SQVTM and CDR2 ANQGSEA. This CDR3 is 13 amino acids long. DNA of the CDR3: TGCAGCGCAGAAAGACTGGGTACAGATACGCAGTATTTT. Amino acid sequence: CSAERLGTDTQYF.

The chain links TRBV27 to TRBJ1-1, with 11 bases identical to TRBD1. This CDR3 comprises 14 residues. The V gene's germline CDR1 is MNHEY and CDR2 SMNVEV (reference sequence). V was clipped by 5 bases and J by 6 bases; unmatched bases: 5. The chain's CDR3 is CASSLPGQGAEAFF. The CDR3 bases are TGTGCCAGCAGTCTCCCGGGACAGGGGGCTGAAGCTTTCTTT.

This chain connects TRBV27 to TRBJ2-7; 9 bases match TRBD1. The V segment lost 6 bases and the J segment 3 bases; nucleotides outside the gene matches: 6. This CDR3 comprises 14 residues. Looked up from germline, CDR1 is MNHEY and CDR2 is SMNVEV (reference sequence). CDR3 in amino acids: CASRGGQGSYEQYF. The CDR3 DNA sequence: TGTGCCAGCAGAGGGGGACAGGGAAGCTACGAGCAGTACTTC.

V gene TRBV4-3 combines with J gene TRBJ1-4; TRBD1 might be the D (6 bases). Trimming removed 0 bases from V and 8 bases from J, with 10 bases in between. The CDR3 has 14 residues. CDR1 and CDR2 (germline): LGHNA, YSLEER. This CDR3 is CASSQDTGQEKLFF. The CDR3 region has the DNA TGCGCCAGCAGCCAAGATACAGGGCAAGAAAAACTGTTTTTT.

This clone appeared a single time. The chain carries TRBV7-9 and TRBJ2-1, with a possible D match to TRBD2 (6 bases). The length of the CDR3 is 16 residues. Germline V lookup: CDR1 SEHNR, CDR2 FQNEAQ (reference sequence). Trimming took off 2 bases at V and 2 bases at J, with 13 bases between the two ends. The CDR3 nucleotides read TGTGCCAGCAGCTTATACGGGAGCCCGACCTACAATGAGCAGTTCTTC. Protein sequence: CASSLYGSPTYNEQFF. Filled out from reference TRBV7-9 and TRBJ2-1, the complete variable domain reads DTGVSQNPRHKITKRGQNVTFRCDPISEHNRLYWYRQTLGQGPEFLTYFQNEAQLEKSRLLSDRFSAERPKGSFSTLEIQRTEQGDSAMYLCASSLYGSPTYNEQFFGPGTRLTVL.

The gene calls are TRBV4-3 and TRBJ2-7, with D possibly TRBD1 on 6 matching bases. Looked up from germline, CDR1 is LGHNA and CDR2 is YSLEER. There are 14 residues in the CDR3. Deletions cut 2 bases from V and 3 bases from J, with 11 bases between. CDR3 in DNA: TGCGCCAGCAGCCAAAACAGGGTGGACTACGAGCAGTACTTC. It encodes CASSQNRVDYEQYF.

The V call is TRBV4-3, the J call TRBJ1-1; 11 nucleotides agree with TRBD1. Germline CDR1 and CDR2: LGHNA and YSLEER. J gave up 3 bases and V 0 bases, and 9 bases lay outside the gene matches. The CDR3 consists of 18 residues. The CDR3 protein is CASSQDPGTGGLDTEAFF. The CDR3 DNA reads TGCGCCAGCAGCCAAGACCCCGGGACAGGGGGGTTGGACACTGAAGCTTTCTTT.

This rearrangement joins TRBV5-1 to TRBJ2-3; D is possibly TRBD1 (6 bases). The V gene's germline CDR1 is SGHRS and CDR2 YFSETQ. Trimming cost V 3 bases and J 0 bases, with 11 bases left between them. The CDR3 has 15 residues. The chain's CDR3 is CASSWRQASTDTQYF. The CDR3 DNA follows: TGCGCCAGCAGCTGGAGACAGGCCAGCACAGATACGCAGTATTTT.

In its sample, this clone was seen once. The CDR3 nucleotides read TGTGCCAGCAGTGAAGCGAAAGACAGCTCCTACGAGCAGTACTTC. It yields the protein CASSEAKDSSYEQYF. The chain employs TRBV6-1 and TRBJ2-7, with a tentative D call TRBD1 (5 bases). Germline V lookup: CDR1 MNHNS, CDR2 SASEGT. V gave up 0 bases and J gave up 0 bases, with 9 bases separating them. This CDR3 has 15 amino acids.

The chain joins TRBV10-3 to TRBJ2-5, with TRBD2 matching 9 bases. This CDR3 has 15 amino acids. Germline V gene sequence: CDR1 ENHRY, CDR2 SYGVKD. Losses at the gene ends were 2 bases for V and 5 bases for J; bases not matched to a gene: 6. The CDR3 DNA reads TGTGCCATCAGTGAGGCTAGCGGGGCACCTGAGACCCAGTACTTC. It translates to CAISEASGAPETQYF.

The V gene is TRBV7-8, the J gene TRBJ2-1, with D perhaps TRBD1 (5 bases). The CDR3 totals 13 residues. Trimming cost V 5 bases and J 9 bases, with 14 bases left between them. Germline V CDR1 and CDR2: SGHVS, FQNEAQ. The CDR3 coding sequence is TGTGCCAGCAGCCCCGAAGGGGTGGGTGAGCAGTTCTTC. Translation gives CASSPEGVGEQFF.

The chain joins TRBV9 to TRBJ1-3, with unresolved D. Germline-derived CDR1 and CDR2 are SGDLS and YYNGEE. The V and J ends lost 0 bases and 0 bases respectively, with 4 bases between them. This CDR3 contains 14 residues. This CDR3 reads CASSVGSSGNTIYF. CDR3 coding DNA: TGTGCCAGCAGCGTAGGGAGCTCTGGAAACACCATATATTTT.